The 18 T cell receptor beta chains presented below share a single source sample, sequenced in a study of CD8 T cells in ankylosing spondylitis. MiXCR was run by TCRdb on the 5' RACE reads, yielding one entry per CDR3 protein. Here the sample spans around 250,000 distinct CDR3 sequences, around 10% being singletons. Sequencing was carried out using blood, either unsorted or a sorted T cell fraction (not recorded which). The source is a male donor with ankylosing spondylitis or in good health (not recorded which).

This clonotype was counted many times. The V gene is TRBV9, the J gene TRBJ2-1, with D unresolved. Germline CDR1 reads SGDLS; CDR2 reads YYNGEE. Trimming removed 4 bases at V and 10 bases at J, with 12 bases between. The CDR3 sequence is 12 residues long. The CDR3 DNA reads as TGTGCCAGCAGCCTAGGGTTAGGGGAGCAGTTCTTC. Amino acids: CASSLGLGEQFF.

The J gene is TRBJ2-5, the V gene TRBV5-1; D may be TRBD2 (6 bases). With 2 bases removed from V and 3 bases from J, the gap between germline ends came to 11 bases. The CDR3 has 14 amino acids. CDR1 and CDR2 from the germline V gene are SGHRS and YFSETQ. The CDR3 nucleotides read TGCGCCAGCAGCTTCCCCGGGGGAGAAGAGACCCAGTACTTC. Its protein product is CASSFPGGEETQYF.

This clonotype was seen at least ten times. V and J are TRBV20-1 and TRBJ2-7; 7 bases match TRBD2. V was clipped by 6 bases and J by 2 bases; unmatched bases: 10. CDR3 size: 14 residues. Germline values: CDR1 DFQATT, CDR2 SNEGSKA (reference sequence). The CDR3 coding sequence is TGCAGTGCCCGAGGAGTAGCGGGTGCCTACGAGCAGTACTTC. Protein: CSARGVAGAYEQYF.

This clonotype was observed a handful of times. The chain combines TRBV5-1 with TRBJ1-4; 8 bases line up with TRBD1. Germline V gene sequence: CDR1 SGHRS, CDR2 YFSETQ. The CDR3 contains 15 residues. V dropped 3 bases and J dropped 7; count of bases not matched to a gene: 8. Written as DNA, the CDR3 is TGCGCCAGCAGCTCACCCGGGACAGGTTCTGAAAAACTGTTTTTT. Translating gives CASSSPGTGSEKLFF.

This clonotype was counted ten times or more. The rearrangement joins TRBV11-3 to TRBJ2-2; weak D call: TRBD1 (5 bases). CDR3 length: 16 amino acids. V lost 0 bases and J 6 bases, leaving 14 bases between the germline ends. Germline-derived CDR1 and CDR2 are SGHNT and YENEEA. CDR3 nucleotides: TGTGCCAGCAGCTTAGATTACAGGCCACAGGCCGGGGAGCTGTTTTTT. Translation gives CASSLDYRPQAGELFF.

The rearrangement uses TRBV5-6 and TRBJ2-2; TRBD1 agrees at 8 bases. Germline V gene data show CDR1 as SGHDT and CDR2 as YYEEEE. This CDR3 has 17 amino acids. V was clipped by 4 bases and J by 1 base; unmatched bases: 9. CDR3 in DNA: TGTGCCAGCAGCCCCCCAGCAGGGGGCCTGAACACCGGGGAGCTGTTTTTT. Encoded protein: CASSPPAGGLNTGELFF.

This clonotype was detected many times. The CDR3 here is CSARWTGNFEQFF. The CDR3 DNA is TGCAGTGCTAGGTGGACAGGGAATTTTGAGCAGTTCTTC. V gene TRBV20-1 combines with J gene TRBJ2-1; 8 bases are a match to TRBD1. Trimming took 3 bases from V and 9 from J; bases not matched to a gene: 7. The germline CDR1 and CDR2 sequences are DFQATT and SNEGSKA (reference sequence). The CDR3 has 13 residues.

This clonotype was seen many times. The V gene is TRBV12-3 or TRBV12-4, the J gene TRBJ2-1, with D unresolved. This CDR3 has 13 residues. Trimming took off 7 bases at V and 7 bases at J, with 14 bases between the two ends. The DNA for the CDR3 is TGTGCCAGCACCTACGTTACCCCTAATGAGCAGTTCTTC. It encodes CASTYVTPNEQFF.

This clonotype was recorded at least ten times. This sequence joins TRBV20-1 and TRBJ2-7; D not certain. The germline V gene has CDR1 DFQATT and CDR2 SNEGSKA (reference sequence). The CDR3 is 10 residues long. V was pared by 1 base and J by 6 bases, with 4 bases between. The CDR3 bases are TGCAGTGCTAGAGCCCCCGAGCAGTACTTC. This sequence encodes CSARAPEQYF.

This chain connects TRBV7-2 to TRBJ1-5; D is perhaps TRBD1 (5 bases). The germline V gene encodes CDR1 SGHTA and CDR2 FQGNSA. The V end was cut by 2 bases, the J end by 7 bases, with 12 bases between. This CDR3 contains 14 residues. The DNA for the CDR3 is TGTGCCAGCAGCTTAATATCAGGGAACCAGCCCCAGCATTTT. Protein: CASSLISGNQPQHF. Looking up the rest from reference TRBV7-2 and TRBJ1-5 gives the full variable domain: GAGVSQSPSNKVTEKGKDVELRCDPISGHTALYWYRQSLGQGLEFLIYFQGNSAPDKSGLPSDRFSAERTGGSVSTLTIQRTQQEDSAVYLCASSLISGNQPQHFGDGTRLSIL.

This clonotype has a count of ten or more. The V call is TRBV9, the J call TRBJ1-1; tentatively, D is TRBD1 (5 bases). V lost 0 bases to trimming and J lost 0 bases, with 12 bases between them. Germline loops: CDR1 SGDLS, CDR2 YYNGEE. CDR3 size: 16 residues. CDR3 loop: CASSVVGTFMNTEAFF. In nucleotides, the CDR3 is TGTGCCAGCAGCGTAGTTGGGACCTTCATGAACACTGAAGCTTTCTTT.

About this clonotype: A single base separates this from a much larger clone, so it may be a read error. The rearrangement links TRBV21-1 to TRBJ2-5; the table assigns TRBD2, which was not confirmed against the DNA. TRBV21-1 is annotated as a pseudogene. This CDR3 comprises 19 residues. The DNA of the CDR3 is TGTGCCAGCAGCAAACGCAGGGCGTCTAGCGGGGAAAAGCAAGAGACCCAGTACTTC. It yields the protein CASSKRRASSGEKQETQYF.

This clonotype was counted ten times or more. The chain's CDR3 is CSASSRDFVQPQHF. The CDR3 DNA sequence: TGCAGTGCTAGTTCCAGGGATTTCGTTCAGCCCCAGCATTTT. This rearrangement joins TRBV20-1 to TRBJ1-5, with a tentative D call TRBD1 (5 bases). Deletions cut 3 bases from V and 6 bases from J, with 15 bases between. This CDR3 contains 14 residues. Germline values: CDR1 DFQATT, CDR2 SNEGSKA (reference sequence).

This clonotype came up many times. This chain connects TRBV20-1 to TRBJ2-1; TRBD1 or TRBD2 may be the D gene (6 bases each). With 1 base removed from V and 6 bases from J, the gap between germline ends came to 22 bases. The V gene's germline CDR1 is DFQATT and CDR2 SNEGSKA (reference sequence). The CDR3 contains 17 residues. The CDR3 is CSARGRGGTVALNEQFF. CDR3 bases: TGCAGTGCTAGAGGCAGGGGCGGGACCGTAGCTCTCAATGAGCAGTTCTTC.

This clonotype has ten or more counts. The CDR3 DNA reads as TGTGCCAGCAGTTTGCCCGGGACCTATGGCTACACCTTC. This sequence encodes CASSLPGTYGYTF. The genes are TRBV7-9 and TRBJ1-2, with D possibly being TRBD1 (5 bases). V dropped 6 bases and J dropped 4 bases, with 12 bases sitting between them. Germline CDR1 reads SEHNR; CDR2 reads FQNEAQ (reference sequence). The CDR3 length is 13 residues.

This clonotype was seen many times. The gene calls are TRBV7-3 and TRBJ2-2, with D perhaps matching TRBD2 (5 bases). Germline lookup yields CDR1 SGHTA and CDR2 FQGTGA. V lost 2 bases and J lost 5, with 9 bases in between. The CDR3 is 14 amino acids. This CDR3 is CASSLDGGTGELFF. CDR3 coding DNA: TGTGCCAGCAGCTTAGATGGCGGGACCGGGGAGCTGTTTTTT.

This clonotype occurred many times. The rearrangement joins TRBV5-1 to TRBJ2-7; D not certain. Germline V lookup: CDR1 SGHRS, CDR2 YFSETQ. The length of the CDR3 is 14 residues. Trimming shortened V by 0 bases and J by 0 bases, and 7 bases separated the two germline ends. As DNA, the CDR3 is TGCGCCAGCAGCTTGGGAGTCAACTCCTACGAGCAGTACTTC. This gives the protein CASSLGVNSYEQYF.

There are many counts of this clonotype. The chain carries TRBV5-1 and TRBJ1-3; no definite D call. The CDR3 length is 12 residues. Germline lookup yields CDR1 SGHRS and CDR2 YFSETQ. V was trimmed by 7 bases and J by 4 bases, leaving 9 bases between them. The CDR3 loop is CASAGSGNTIYF. DNA for the CDR3: TGCGCCAGCGCGGGGTCCGGAAACACCATATATTTT.